These T cell receptor beta chains were read from a single sample in a study of cytomegalovirus exposure and HLA in healthy donors. The repertoire was sequenced with immunoSEQ multiplex PCR; TCRdb's copy has only in-frame clones and lacks some. The sample has 100,000 to 150,000 clones, almost 90% seen once; the top ten hold 1.4% to 1.5%. Sequencing was done on a sample of PBMCs. The source of these receptors is a man aged 30 to 45 in good health and CMV-seronegative. Both conserved end residues are part of each CDR3. The D gene is left open where the match is weak. Size values are once, few and many counts, or a class for expanded clones, and some rows have none.

clone_size	v_call	cdr3_length	j_call	d_call	cdr3_aa	cdr3_nt
NA	TRBV7-9	15	TRBJ2-3	TRBD2	CASSFTSGGTDTQYF	TGTGCCAGCAGCTTCACTAGCGGGGGCACAGATACGCAGTATTTT
NA	TRBV6-6	14	TRBJ2-1	TRBD1	CASTTLGQYNEQFF	TGTGCCAGCACCACTCTGGGACAGTACAATGAGCAGTTCTTC
NA	TRBV5-6	14	TRBJ1-4	NA	CASSLGLPREKLFF	TGTGCCAGCAGCTTGGGACTACCGAGGGAAAAACTGTTTTTT
NA	TRBV30	13	TRBJ1-5	NA	CAWSTAGVQPQHF	TGTGCCTGGAGCACGGCAGGGGTTCAGCCCCAGCATTTT
NA	TRBV9	13	TRBJ1-2	NA	CASSVAGLDGYTF	TGTGCCAGCAGCGTAGCAGGATTGGATGGCTACACCTTC
NA	TRBV28	14	TRBJ1-3	NA	CASSVGVSGNTIYF	TGTGCCAGCAGTGTAGGAGTCTCTGGAAACACCATATATTTT
NA	TRBV29-1	15	TRBJ2-7	TRBD2	CSVEGPSGELGEQYF	TGCAGCGTTGAAGGCCCCAGCGGGGAACTAGGCGAGCAGTACTTC
NA	TRBV5-1	14	TRBJ1-1	NA	CASSFIDRNTEAFF	TGCGCCAGCAGCTTCATAGACAGGAACACTGAAGCTTTCTTT
few	TRBV11-2	14	TRBJ2-7	TRBD2	CASSLVAGPYEQYF	TGTGCCAGCAGCTTGGTAGCGGGACCCTACGAGCAGTACTTC
NA	TRBV30	13	TRBJ1-1	NA	CASLRVGRTEAFF	TGTGCCTCCCTGCGAGTGGGGAGAACTGAAGCTTTCTTT
NA	TRBV5-1	16	TRBJ2-2	TRBD2	CASSGTSGSFTGELFF	TGCGCCAGCAGCGGGACTAGCGGGAGTTTTACCGGGGAGCTGTTTTTT
few	TRBV5-1	13	TRBJ2-7	TRBD1	CASSDGQGNEQYF	TGCGCCAGCAGCGACGGACAGGGGAACGAGCAGTACTTC
NA	TRBV7-9	16	TRBJ2-3	TRBD2	CASSSGLAGGTDTQYF	TGTGCCAGCAGCTCGGGACTAGCGGGAGGCACAGATACGCAGTATTTT
NA	TRBV4-1	13	TRBJ1-1	NA	CASSRGEGTEAFF	TGCGCCAGCTCTAGGGGGGAGGGCACTGAAGCTTTCTTT
NA	TRBV30	14	TRBJ1-6	NA	CAWSRGSHNSPLHF	TGTGCCTGGAGTAGGGGGAGCCATAATTCACCCCTCCACTTT
NA	TRBV5-1	13	TRBJ1-2	NA	CASSPQDGNGYTF	TGCGCCAGCAGCCCACAGGATGGAAATGGCTACACCTTC
NA	TRBV5-1	15	TRBJ1-2	NA	CASSPDLGRVDGYTF	TGCGCCAGCAGCCCTGACTTAGGCAGGGTGGATGGCTACACCTTC
NA	TRBV5-4	16	TRBJ2-1	TRBD2	CAASILAGGPGNEQFF	TGTGCCGCCTCCATCCTAGCGGGAGGGCCGGGTAATGAGCAGTTCTTC
NA	TRBV7-2	15	TRBJ2-1	NA	CASSLELSSYNEQFF	TGTGCCAGCAGCTTAGAGTTGAGCTCCTACAATGAGCAGTTCTTC
NA	TRBV15	16	TRBJ1-2	TRBD1	CATSRGASDRGDGYTF	TGTGCCACCAGCAGAGGTGCATCTGACAGGGGGGATGGCTACACCTTC
NA	TRBV12-5	17	TRBJ2-4	TRBD2	CASGLARTSGRWDIQYF	TGTGCTAGTGGTTTGGCGCGGACTAGCGGGAGATGGGACATTCAGTACTTC
once	TRBV6-1	14	TRBJ2-7	NA	CASSEVQVPYEQYF	TGTGCCAGCAGTGAAGTACAGGTCCCCTACGAGCAGTACTTC
NA	TRBV5-1	17	TRBJ2-1	TRBD1	CASSLGWTGSSYNEQFF	TGCGCCAGCAGCTTGGGTTGGACAGGCAGCTCCTACAATGAGCAGTTCTTC
NA	TRBV7-2	14	TRBJ2-3	TRBD1	CASSQGQVVNTQYF	TGTGCCAGCAGCCAGGGACAGGTTGTTAATACGCAGTATTTT
NA	TRBV4-2	15	TRBJ1-1	TRBD1	CASSQDRGGDTEAFF	TGTGCCAGCAGCCAGGACAGGGGGGGGGACACTGAAGCTTTCTTT
NA	TRBV20-1	11	TRBJ2-7	NA	CSVPRVHEQYF	TGCAGTGTTCCGCGAGTTCACGAGCAGTACTTC
NA	TRBV7-9	15	TRBJ2-2	NA	CASSFWATNTGELFF	TGTGCCAGCAGCTTTTGGGCGACGAACACCGGGGAGCTGTTTTTT
few	TRBV7-9	16	TRBJ1-6	NA	CASSLAGGGVGSPLHF	TGTGCCAGCAGCTTAGCGGGCGGCGGGGTGGGATCACCCCTCCACTTT
NA	TRBV5-1	17	TRBJ2-3	NA	CASSRAAEKTLTDTQYF	TGCGCCAGCAGCCGCGCCGCAGAGAAGACACTCACAGATACGCAGTATTTT
NA	TRBV7-2	16	TRBJ2-7	TRBD2	CASSPTPVGLAYEQYF	TGTGCCAGCAGCCCCACCCCGGTGGGACTAGCGTACGAGCAGTACTTC
NA	TRBV15	14	TRBJ1-5	NA	CATSRDVGNQPQHF	TGTGCCACCAGCAGAGATGTAGGCAATCAGCCCCAGCATTTT
few	TRBV4-1	13	TRBJ2-1	NA	CASSPRGVSEQFF	TGCGCCAGCAGCCCCAGGGGAGTAAGTGAGCAGTTCTTC
NA	TRBV6-1	14	TRBJ2-7	TRBD2	CASSGGTSVYEQYF	TGTGCCAGCAGTGGCGGGACTAGCGTTTACGAGCAGTACTTC
NA	TRBV7-2	14	TRBJ1-2	NA	CASSSRSNDYGYTF	TGTGCCAGCAGCTCGAGATCCAATGACTATGGCTACACCTTC
NA	TRBV6-5	15	TRBJ2-3	NA	CASSPRDLRRDTQYF	TGTGCCAGCAGTCCGCGGGACCTACGTCGAGATACGCAGTATTTT
NA	TRBV5-1	15	TRBJ1-1	NA	CASSSSGAGATEAFF	TGCGCCAGCAGCTCATCGGGGGCGGGGGCCACTGAAGCTTTCTTT
once	TRBV7-6	14	TRBJ1-5	NA	CASSPSSGSEPQHF	TGTGCCAGCAGCCCAAGTTCTGGTTCGGAGCCCCAGCATTTT
NA	TRBV10-3	16	TRBJ2-1	NA	CAIRGSRTQSYNEQFF	TGTGCCATCAGGGGGAGCCGAACTCAGTCCTACAATGAGCAGTTCTTC
NA	TRBV2	15	TRBJ2-3	TRBD1	CASRDRVTSTDTQYF	TGTGCCAGCAGAGACAGGGTAACTAGCACAGATACGCAGTATTTT
once	TRBV29-1	14	TRBJ2-1	TRBD1	CSVAETGLGDEQFF	TGCAGCGTTGCTGAGACAGGGTTGGGGGATGAGCAGTTCTTC
NA	TRBV7-2	13	TRBJ2-1	NA	CASSLVVRDEQFF	TGTGCCAGCAGCTTAGTAGTGAGGGATGAGCAGTTCTTC
NA	TRBV2	17	TRBJ2-3	TRBD2	CASSGPLGAGGTDTQYF	TGTGCCAGCAGTGGGCCCCTTGGAGCGGGAGGCACAGATACGCAGTATTTT